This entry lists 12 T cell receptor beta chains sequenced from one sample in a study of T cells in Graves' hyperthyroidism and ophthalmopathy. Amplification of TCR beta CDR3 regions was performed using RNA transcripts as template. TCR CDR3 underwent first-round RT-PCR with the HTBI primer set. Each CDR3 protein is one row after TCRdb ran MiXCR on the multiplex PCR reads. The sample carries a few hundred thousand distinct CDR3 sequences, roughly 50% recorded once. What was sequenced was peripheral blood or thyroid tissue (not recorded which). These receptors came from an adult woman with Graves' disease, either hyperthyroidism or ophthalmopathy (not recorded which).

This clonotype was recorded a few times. CDR3 sequence: CATSSDSYTEAFF. CDR3 nucleotide sequence: TGTGCCACCAGCAGCGACAGCTACACTGAAGCTTTCTTT. The V call is TRBV15, the J call TRBJ1-1; maybe TRBD1 (5 bases). CDR1 is LNHNV, CDR2 YYDKDF, per germline (reference sequence). The V and J ends lost 3 bases and 3 bases respectively, with 8 bases between them. The CDR3 sequence is 13 residues long.

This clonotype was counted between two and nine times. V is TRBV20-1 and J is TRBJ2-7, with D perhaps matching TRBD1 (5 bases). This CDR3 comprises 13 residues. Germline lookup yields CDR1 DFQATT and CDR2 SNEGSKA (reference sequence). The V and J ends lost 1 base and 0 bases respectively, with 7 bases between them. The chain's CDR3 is CSARGTRSYEQYF. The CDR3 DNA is TGCAGTGCTAGAGGGACACGCTCCTACGAGCAGTACTTC.

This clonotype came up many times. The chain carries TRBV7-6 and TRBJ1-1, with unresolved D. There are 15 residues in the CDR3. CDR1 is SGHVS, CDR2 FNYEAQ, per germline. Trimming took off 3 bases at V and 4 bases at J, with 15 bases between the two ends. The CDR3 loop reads CASSFQPGKGTEAFF. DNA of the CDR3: TGTGCCAGCAGCTTCCAGCCGGGAAAGGGCACTGAAGCTTTCTTT.

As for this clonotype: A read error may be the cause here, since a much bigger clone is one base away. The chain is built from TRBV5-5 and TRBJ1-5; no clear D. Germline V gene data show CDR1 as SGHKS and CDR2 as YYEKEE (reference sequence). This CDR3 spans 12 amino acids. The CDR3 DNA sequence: TGTGTCAGCACCCGAGGAGGGTGGGCCCAGCATTTT. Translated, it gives CVSTRGGWAQHF.

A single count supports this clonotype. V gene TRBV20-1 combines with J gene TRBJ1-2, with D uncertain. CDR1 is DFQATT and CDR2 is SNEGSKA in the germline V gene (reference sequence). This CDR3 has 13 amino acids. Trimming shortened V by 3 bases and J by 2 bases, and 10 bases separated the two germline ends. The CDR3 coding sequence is TGCAGTGCTAGGGGGTCGGGGAACTATGGCTACACCTTC. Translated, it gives CSARGSGNYGYTF.

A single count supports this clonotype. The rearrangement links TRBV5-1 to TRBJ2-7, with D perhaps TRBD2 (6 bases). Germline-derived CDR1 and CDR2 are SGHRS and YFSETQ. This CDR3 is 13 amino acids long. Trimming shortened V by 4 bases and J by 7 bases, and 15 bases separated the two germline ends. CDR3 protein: CASSEGNAGEQYF. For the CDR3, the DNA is TGCGCCAGCAGCGAGGGAAACGCGGGAGAGCAGTACTTC.

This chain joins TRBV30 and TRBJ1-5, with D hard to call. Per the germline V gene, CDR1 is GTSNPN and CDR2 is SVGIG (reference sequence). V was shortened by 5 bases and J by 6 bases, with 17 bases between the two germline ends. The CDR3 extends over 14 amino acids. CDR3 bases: TGTGCCTGGGGTGCCGGAGGGCCTAGTCAGCCCCAGCATTTT. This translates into CAWGAGGPSQPQHF.

The CDR3 DNA sequence: TGCAGCGTTGAAGATCAGGGACAGGCCTTTAATCAGCCCCAGCATTTT. It encodes CSVEDQGQAFNQPQHF. The chain couples TRBV29-1 to TRBJ1-5, with 8 bases matching TRBD1. Trimming at V came to 0 bases and at J to 4 bases, leaving 8 bases not matched to a gene. CDR1 SQVTM and CDR2 ANQGSEA come from the germline V gene. CDR3 length: 16 residues.

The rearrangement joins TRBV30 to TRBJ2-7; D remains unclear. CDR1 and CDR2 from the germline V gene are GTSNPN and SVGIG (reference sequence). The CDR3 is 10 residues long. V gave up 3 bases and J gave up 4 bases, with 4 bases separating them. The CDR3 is CAWRGYEQYF. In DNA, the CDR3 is TGTGCCTGGAGAGGTTACGAGCAGTACTTC. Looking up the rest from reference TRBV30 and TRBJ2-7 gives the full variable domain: SQTIHQWPATLVQPVGSPLSLECTVEGTSNPNLYWYRQAAGRGLQLLFYSVGIGQISSEVPQNLSASRPQDRQFILSSKKLLLSDSGFYLCAWRGYEQYFGPGTRLTVT.

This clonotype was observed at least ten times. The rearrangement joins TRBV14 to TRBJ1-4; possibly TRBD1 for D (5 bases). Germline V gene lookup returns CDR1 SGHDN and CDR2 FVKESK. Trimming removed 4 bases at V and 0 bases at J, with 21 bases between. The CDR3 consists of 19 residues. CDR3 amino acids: CASSLTSRGDEATNEKLFF. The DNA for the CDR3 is TGTGCCAGCAGCCTCACAAGTAGAGGGGACGAGGCAACTAATGAAAAACTGTTTTTT.

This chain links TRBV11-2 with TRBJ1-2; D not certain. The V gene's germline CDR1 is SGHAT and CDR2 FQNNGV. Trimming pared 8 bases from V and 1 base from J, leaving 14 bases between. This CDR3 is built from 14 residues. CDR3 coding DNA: TGTGCCAGCTCGGCGGCTTCTGATAACTATGGCTACACCTTC. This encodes CASSAASDNYGYTF.

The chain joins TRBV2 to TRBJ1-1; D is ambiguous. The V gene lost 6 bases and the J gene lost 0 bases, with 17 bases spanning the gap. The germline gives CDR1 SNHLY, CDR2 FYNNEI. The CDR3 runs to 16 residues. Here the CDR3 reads CASSPGPARVNTEAFF. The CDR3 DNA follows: TGTGCCAGCAGCCCCGGGCCCGCAAGGGTGAACACTGAAGCTTTCTTT.